These 3 T cell receptor beta chains were sequenced from one sample in a study of blood T cell repertoires in COVID-19. Assay: immunoSEQ multiplex PCR; the TCRdb copy retains only in-frame clones and omits some. The sample comprises approximately 250,000 clones, 85% to 90% of which are singletons, and 4.1% rests with the top ten. The sequenced sample consisted of PBMCs or T cells enriched from blood (not recorded which). The receptors derive from a woman in her 30s with acute COVID-19.

Worth noting for this clone: Other DNA sequences from this sample encode an identical CDR3 as well. V gene TRBV7-2 combines with J gene TRBJ2-1; 13 nucleotides agree with TRBD2. Germline-derived CDR1 and CDR2 are SGHTA and FQGNSA. This CDR3 region has 15 residues. With V trimmed by 5 bases and J by 4 bases, 2 bases remained unmatched. The DNA for the CDR3 is TGTGCCAGCAGCCCGGGACTAGCGGGGTACAATGAGCAGTTCTTC. It yields the protein CASSPGLAGYNEQFF.

The chain couples TRBV7-8 to TRBJ2-1; D remains ambiguous. Germline V gene lookup returns CDR1 SGHVS and CDR2 FQNEAQ. Trimming removed 5 bases at V and 8 bases at J, with 16 bases between. The CDR3 length is 14 residues. Here the CDR3 reads CASSPVYTYDEQFF. The CDR3 DNA reads as TGTGCCAGCAGCCCAGTGTACACATACGATGAGCAGTTCTTC. Full variable domain (missing parts from reference TRBV7-8 and TRBJ2-1): GAGVSQSPRYKVAKRGQDVALRCDPISGHVSLFWYQQALGQGPEFLTYFQNEAQLDKSGLPSDRFFAERPEGSVSTLKIQRTQQEDSAVYLCASSPVYTYDEQFFGPGTRLTVL.

The V and J genes are TRBV24-1 and TRBJ2-7, with no clear D. Trimming pared 2 bases from V and 3 bases from J, leaving 4 bases between. Germline V CDR1 and CDR2: KGHDR, SFDVKD. This CDR3 comprises 12 residues. DNA for the CDR3: TGTGCCACCAGTGATTCAGACTACGAGCAGTACTTC. Residues: CATSDSDYEQYF.